These 4 T cell receptor beta chains were sequenced from one sample in a study of cytomegalovirus exposure and HLA in healthy donors. Primers included in the PCR were 60 Vbeta and 13 Jbeta primers. Generated by immunoSEQ multiplex PCR, the TCRdb table keeps only in-frame clones and is missing some. The table has more than 130,000 clones, around 85% seen once. Sequenced input: PBMCs. The receptors originated from a man aged 40-50 years in good health and CMV-seropositive.

As regards this clone: Other DNA sequences in the same sample also yield this CDR3. The chain combines TRBV30 with TRBJ1-5; D unresolved. The CDR3 length is 13 residues. CDR1 and CDR2 from the germline V gene are GTSNPN and SVGIG (reference sequence). Trimming removed 0 bases at V and 1 base at J, with 4 bases between. This CDR3 is CAWSVRSNQPQHF. As DNA, the CDR3 is TGTGCCTGGAGTGTGCGGAGCAATCAGCCCCAGCATTTT.

This sequence joins TRBV25-1 and TRBJ2-7, with TRBD2 as a possible D gene (5 bases). Germline assignment: CDR1 MGHDK and CDR2 SYGVNS. Deletions cut 5 bases from V and 1 base from J, with 12 bases between. CDR3 length: 14 amino acids. CDR3 sequence (DNA): TGTGCCAGCAGTTTCCCGGGGTTGTCCTACGAGCAGTACTTC. Residues: CASSFPGLSYEQYF.

The chain links TRBV6-1 to TRBJ2-7, with TRBD2 matching 11 bases. This CDR3 comprises 15 residues. The J segment lost 3 bases and the V segment lost 5 bases, leaving 6 bases of the junction unmatched. The germline CDR1 and CDR2 sequences are MNHNS and SASEGT. The CDR3 sequence: CASSWLAGGVYEQYF. CDR3 coding DNA: TGTGCCAGCAGTTGGTTAGCGGGAGGGGTCTACGAGCAGTACTTC.

The V call is TRBV4-3, the J call TRBJ1-2, with 7 bases that match TRBD1. The germline V gene encodes CDR1 LGHNA and CDR2 YSLEER. The V segment lost 3 bases and the J segment 3 bases; nucleotides outside the gene matches: 4. The CDR3 has 14 residues. CDR3 nucleotides: TGCGCCAGCAGCCATGGGCAGGGGGACTATGGCTACACCTTC. Translation: CASSHGQGDYGYTF.